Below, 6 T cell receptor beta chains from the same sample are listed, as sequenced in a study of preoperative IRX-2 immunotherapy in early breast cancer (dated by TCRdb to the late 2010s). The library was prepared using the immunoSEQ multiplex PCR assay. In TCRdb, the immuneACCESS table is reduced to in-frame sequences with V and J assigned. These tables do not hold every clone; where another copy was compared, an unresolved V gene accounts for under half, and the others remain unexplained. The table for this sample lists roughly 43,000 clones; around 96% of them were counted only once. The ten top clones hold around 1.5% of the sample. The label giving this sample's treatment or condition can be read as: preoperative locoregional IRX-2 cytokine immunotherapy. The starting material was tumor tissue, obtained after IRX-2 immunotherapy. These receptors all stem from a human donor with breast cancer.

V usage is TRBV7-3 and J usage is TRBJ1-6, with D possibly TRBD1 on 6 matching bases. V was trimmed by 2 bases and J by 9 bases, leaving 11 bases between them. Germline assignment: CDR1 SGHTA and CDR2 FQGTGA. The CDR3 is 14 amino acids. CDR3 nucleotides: TGTGCCAGCAGCTTAGGGGTCAGGGGTTCACCCCTCCACTTT. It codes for CASSLGVRGSPLHF.

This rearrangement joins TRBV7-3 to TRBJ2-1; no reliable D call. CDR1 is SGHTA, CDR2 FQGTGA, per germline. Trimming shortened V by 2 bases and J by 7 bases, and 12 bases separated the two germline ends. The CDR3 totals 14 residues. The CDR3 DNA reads TGTGCCAGCAGCTTAGATTCGGTCGTAAATGAGCAGTTCTTC. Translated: CASSLDSVVNEQFF.

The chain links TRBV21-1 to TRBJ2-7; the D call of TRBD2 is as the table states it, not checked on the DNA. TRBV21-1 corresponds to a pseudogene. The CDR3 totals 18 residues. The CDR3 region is CASSVRGLAGGPTYEQYF. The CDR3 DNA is TGTGCCAGCAGCGTCCGGGGACTAGCGGGGGGACCTACCTACGAGCAGTACTTC.

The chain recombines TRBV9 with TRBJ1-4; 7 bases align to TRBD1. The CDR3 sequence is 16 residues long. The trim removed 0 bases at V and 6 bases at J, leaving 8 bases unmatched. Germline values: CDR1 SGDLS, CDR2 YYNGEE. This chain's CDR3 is CASSVGGGRDHEKLFF. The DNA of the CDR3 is TGTGCCAGCAGCGTAGGAGGGGGCAGGGATCATGAAAAACTGTTTTTT.

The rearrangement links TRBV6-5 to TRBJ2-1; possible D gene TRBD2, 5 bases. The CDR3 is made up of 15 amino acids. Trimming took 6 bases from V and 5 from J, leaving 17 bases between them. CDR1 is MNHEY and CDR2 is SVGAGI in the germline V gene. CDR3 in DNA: TGTGCCAGCAGAGCCAGTCTAGCCCCCCACAATGAGCAGTTCTTC. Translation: CASRASLAPHNEQFF.

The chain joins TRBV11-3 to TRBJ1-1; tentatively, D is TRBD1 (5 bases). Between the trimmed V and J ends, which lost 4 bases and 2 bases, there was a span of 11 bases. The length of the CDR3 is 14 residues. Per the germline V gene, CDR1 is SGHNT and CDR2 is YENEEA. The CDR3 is CASSSTASNTEAFF. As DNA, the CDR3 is TGTGCCAGCAGCTCGACAGCGAGTAACACTGAAGCTTTCTTT.